Listed below are T cell receptor beta chains from one sample, sequenced in a study of shared clonotypes between healthy human individuals. Assay: immunoSEQ multiplex PCR; the TCRdb copy retains only in-frame clones and omits some. Of some 2,000,000 clones listed, 85% to 95% were seen once; the top ten hold 0.1% to 0.15%. Sequencing was carried out using naive CD4+ T cells sorted from blood. These receptors came from a man younger than 35 in good health. Each CDR3 is given with its conserved first and last residue. D genes are given only for firm matches. For some rows the clone size is stated as once, few or many, or as a class when expanded; others skip it.

v_call: TRBV5-1; clone_size: once; j_call: TRBJ1-6; d_call: TRBD1; cdr3_nt: TGCGCCAGCAGCCCCACTGGACAGGCCAACATTTATAATTCACCCCTCCACTTT; cdr3_aa: CASSPTGQANIYNSPLHF
v_call: TRBV19; clone_size: NA; j_call: TRBJ1-6; d_call: NA; cdr3_nt: TGTGCCAGTAGTGGACCTGTGGGGATCTTAGACTCACCCCTCCACTTT; cdr3_aa: CASSGPVGILDSPLHF
v_call: TRBV7-9; clone_size: NA; j_call: TRBJ1-2; d_call: NA; cdr3_nt: TGTGCCAGCAGCTTAGGCCCGGCCGATGTGGTTAAGGGCTACACCTTC; cdr3_aa: CASSLGPADVVKGYTF
v_call: TRBV28; clone_size: NA; j_call: TRBJ1-1; d_call: NA; cdr3_nt: TGTGCCACCCGGCGGGGCACTGAAGCTTTCTTT; cdr3_aa: CATRRGTEAFF
v_call: TRBV6-6; clone_size: many; j_call: TRBJ1-2; d_call: NA; cdr3_nt: TGTGCCAGCAGTTACCCAGGTCCTGGCTACACCTTC; cdr3_aa: CASSYPGPGYTF
v_call: TRBV30; clone_size: once; j_call: TRBJ2-1; d_call: NA; cdr3_nt: TGTGCCCTGGGAGGGACAGTCTCCTACAATGAGCAGTTCTTC; cdr3_aa: CALGGTVSYNEQFF
v_call: TRBV18; clone_size: NA; j_call: TRBJ2-4; d_call: TRBD1; cdr3_nt: TGTGCCAGCTCACCACTTATGACCGTCCCGGGACAGGCTGTGGGGTACTTC; cdr3_aa: CASSPLMTVPGQAVGYF
v_call: TRBV19; clone_size: NA; j_call: TRBJ1-4; d_call: NA; cdr3_nt: TGTGCCAGTCGACGTACAGGTGAAAAACTGTTTTTT; cdr3_aa: CASRRTGEKLFF
v_call: TRBV30; clone_size: NA; j_call: TRBJ1-6; d_call: NA; cdr3_nt: TGTGCCTGGAGGACCCTGAGGGGACTTAATAATTCACCCCTCCACTTT; cdr3_aa: CAWRTLRGLNNSPLHF
v_call: TRBV6-5; clone_size: NA; j_call: TRBJ2-1; d_call: TRBD1; cdr3_nt: TGTGCCAGCGGAAACAGGGGTCCGATATACAATGAGCAGTTCTTC; cdr3_aa: CASGNRGPIYNEQFF
v_call: TRBV6-1; clone_size: NA; j_call: TRBJ1-1; d_call: NA; cdr3_nt: TGTGCCAGCAGTGAGCACCGGTCAGGCCCCACTGAAGCTTTCTTT; cdr3_aa: CASSEHRSGPTEAFF
v_call: TRBV28; clone_size: NA; j_call: TRBJ2-5; d_call: NA; cdr3_nt: TGTGCCAGCATGCTTGGCGGGGACCAGTACTTC; cdr3_aa: CASMLGGDQYF
v_call: TRBV7-3; clone_size: once; j_call: TRBJ2-5; d_call: TRBD1; cdr3_nt: TGTGCCAGCAGTAGGGGGCAGTTTGAGACCCAGTACTTC; cdr3_aa: CASSRGQFETQYF
v_call: TRBV30; clone_size: NA; j_call: TRBJ1-1; d_call: TRBD1; cdr3_nt: TGTGCCTGGACGGACAGGGGTACTGAAGCTTTCTTT; cdr3_aa: CAWTDRGTEAFF
v_call: TRBV6-4; clone_size: once; j_call: TRBJ1-5; d_call: NA; cdr3_nt: TGTGCCAGCAGCCGCTTGCCGGGGCAGCCCCAGCATTTT; cdr3_aa: CASSRLPGQPQHF
v_call: TRBV9; clone_size: NA; j_call: TRBJ2-7; d_call: NA; cdr3_nt: TGTGCCAGCAGCGTAGATCTGGGCCCCTACGAGCAGTACTTC; cdr3_aa: CASSVDLGPYEQYF
v_call: TRBV5-1; clone_size: NA; j_call: TRBJ2-5; d_call: TRBD2; cdr3_nt: TGCGCCAGCACCGTACTAGCGGGCCAAGAGACCCAGTACTTC; cdr3_aa: CASTVLAGQETQYF
v_call: TRBV6-5; clone_size: NA; j_call: TRBJ1-2; d_call: NA; cdr3_nt: TGTGCCAGCTCGACGGGCTATGGCTACACCTTC; cdr3_aa: CASSTGYGYTF
v_call: TRBV6-1; clone_size: NA; j_call: TRBJ1-1; d_call: NA; cdr3_nt: TGTGCCAGCAGTGAGGGCCCTTGGGTCACTGAAGCTTTCTTT; cdr3_aa: CASSEGPWVTEAFF
v_call: TRBV6-1; clone_size: NA; j_call: TRBJ1-5; d_call: NA; cdr3_nt: TGTGCCAGCAGGAAAGACAGTAGCAATCAGCCCCAGCATTTT; cdr3_aa: CASRKDSSNQPQHF
v_call: TRBV30; clone_size: NA; j_call: TRBJ1-5; d_call: NA; cdr3_nt: TGTGCCTGGAGTGTGGGACACTTTAATCAGCCCCAGCATTTT; cdr3_aa: CAWSVGHFNQPQHF
v_call: TRBV18; clone_size: few; j_call: TRBJ2-7; d_call: TRBD1; cdr3_nt: TGTGCCAGCTCACCGGGGGACAGGAGCTCCTACGAGCAGTACTTC; cdr3_aa: CASSPGDRSSYEQYF
v_call: TRBV6-5; clone_size: NA; j_call: TRBJ2-7; d_call: NA; cdr3_nt: TGTGCCAGCGGAGTTGGGGGGATTTTTTACGAGCAGTACTTC; cdr3_aa: CASGVGGIFYEQYF
v_call: TRBV5-6; clone_size: NA; j_call: TRBJ2-2; d_call: NA; cdr3_nt: TGTGCCAGCAGCTTCGGCGGGGTGAACACCGGGGAGCTGTTTTTT; cdr3_aa: CASSFGGVNTGELFF
v_call: TRBV30; clone_size: NA; j_call: TRBJ2-1; d_call: NA; cdr3_nt: TGTGCCTGGAGTCCGGGGGGCCCCAAGCAGTTCTTC; cdr3_aa: CAWSPGGPKQFF
v_call: TRBV6-5; clone_size: NA; j_call: TRBJ2-7; d_call: TRBD2; cdr3_nt: TGTGCCAGCAGTCCATTACTAGCGGGAGTCTACGAGCAGTACTTC; cdr3_aa: CASSPLLAGVYEQYF
v_call: TRBV18; clone_size: NA; j_call: TRBJ2-1; d_call: TRBD2; cdr3_nt: TGTGCCAGCTCACGAACTAGCGGATACAACAATGAGCAGTTCTTC; cdr3_aa: CASSRTSGYNNEQFF
v_call: TRBV10-3; clone_size: NA; j_call: TRBJ1-2; d_call: TRBD1; cdr3_nt: TGTGCCATCAGTGAGTCGGGGACAGGGGGCTACACCTTC; cdr3_aa: CAISESGTGGYTF
v_call: TRBV19; clone_size: NA; j_call: TRBJ1-2; d_call: NA; cdr3_nt: TGTGCCAGTAGTATACACCCCGGGACGGGGAACTATGGCTACACCTTC; cdr3_aa: CASSIHPGTGNYGYTF
v_call: TRBV18; clone_size: NA; j_call: TRBJ2-5; d_call: NA; cdr3_nt: TGTGCCAGCTCACCACCGGGAAGCTTAGAGACCCAGTACTTC; cdr3_aa: CASSPPGSLETQYF
v_call: TRBV1; clone_size: NA; j_call: TRBJ2-7; d_call: NA; cdr3_nt: TGCACCAGCAGCCAGGGTAAGCGGAGAGCTTACGAGCAGTACTTC; cdr3_aa: CTSSQGKRRAYEQYF
v_call: TRBV7-2; clone_size: NA; j_call: TRBJ2-5; d_call: NA; cdr3_nt: TGTGCCAGCAGCGCCGTAATCAGTTGGGGAGAGACCCAGTACTTC; cdr3_aa: CASSAVISWGETQYF
v_call: TRBV2; clone_size: NA; j_call: TRBJ1-4; d_call: NA; cdr3_nt: TGTGCCAGCAGTGAAGAGGGGGGCCAGAGGGAAAAACTGTTTTTT; cdr3_aa: CASSEEGGQREKLFF
v_call: TRBV15; clone_size: NA; j_call: TRBJ1-6; d_call: NA; cdr3_nt: NA; cdr3_aa: CATSSTSDTYAPLHF
v_call: TRBV6-5; clone_size: NA; j_call: TRBJ2-7; d_call: TRBD1; cdr3_nt: TGTGCCAGCAGTAGGGGACAGGTCTCATACGAGCAGTACTTC; cdr3_aa: CASSRGQVSYEQYF
v_call: TRBV2; clone_size: NA; j_call: TRBJ1-5; d_call: NA; cdr3_nt: TGTGCCAGCAGTGGGCAGGGATTGGGGAATCAGCCCCAGCATTTT; cdr3_aa: CASSGQGLGNQPQHF
v_call: TRBV11-2; clone_size: NA; j_call: TRBJ2-7; d_call: NA; cdr3_nt: TGTGCCAGCAGCTCCTCTCTCGAGCAGTACTTC; cdr3_aa: CASSSSLEQYF
v_call: TRBV6-5; clone_size: NA; j_call: TRBJ2-3; d_call: TRBD1; cdr3_nt: TGTGCCAGCCAGGGGGGCACAGATACGCAGTATTTT; cdr3_aa: CASQGGTDTQYF
v_call: TRBV11-3; clone_size: NA; j_call: TRBJ2-2; d_call: NA; cdr3_nt: TGTGCCAGCAGCTTAGTGTCGAACACCGGGGAGCTGTTTTTT; cdr3_aa: CASSLVSNTGELFF
v_call: TRBV19; clone_size: NA; j_call: TRBJ1-2; d_call: TRBD1; cdr3_nt: TGTGCCAGTAGTATAGGTCGGGGACAGGGGCGAGACGACTATGGCTACACCTTC; cdr3_aa: CASSIGRGQGRDDYGYTF
v_call: TRBV5-1; clone_size: NA; j_call: TRBJ1-3; d_call: NA; cdr3_nt: TGCGCCAGCAGACCTTGGGGAAACACCATATATTTT; cdr3_aa: CASRPWGNTIYF
v_call: TRBV7-2; clone_size: NA; j_call: TRBJ2-2; d_call: NA; cdr3_nt: TGTGCCAGCAGCCCATATAGTCCGAACACCGGGGAGCTGTTTTTT; cdr3_aa: CASSPYSPNTGELFF
v_call: TRBV27; clone_size: few; j_call: TRBJ1-2; d_call: NA; cdr3_nt: TGTGCCAGCAGAGAGGCCGAATTCTATGGCTACACCTTC; cdr3_aa: CASREAEFYGYTF
v_call: TRBV5-1; clone_size: NA; j_call: TRBJ2-1; d_call: NA; cdr3_nt: TGCGCCAGCAGCGACGGGGGCAATGAGCAGTTCTTC; cdr3_aa: CASSDGGNEQFF
v_call: TRBV10-3; clone_size: NA; j_call: TRBJ1-6; d_call: NA; cdr3_nt: TGTGCCAGCACCTACGGGCAGGGGTATAATTCACCCCTCCACTTT; cdr3_aa: CASTYGQGYNSPLHF
v_call: TRBV5-1; clone_size: NA; j_call: TRBJ2-2; d_call: NA; cdr3_nt: TGCGCCAGCAGCTTGGAAGGACAAAACACCGGGGAGCTGTTTTTT; cdr3_aa: CASSLEGQNTGELFF
v_call: TRBV28; clone_size: NA; j_call: TRBJ2-1; d_call: TRBD1; cdr3_nt: TGTGCCAGCAGGCCATCCAAGGGGGCGAAACTAGGTGAGCAGTTCTTC; cdr3_aa: CASRPSKGAKLGEQFF
v_call: TRBV28; clone_size: NA; j_call: TRBJ2-7; d_call: NA; cdr3_nt: TGTGCCAGCAGTACCCTGGACGGCCTGGGAGAGCAGTACTTC; cdr3_aa: CASSTLDGLGEQYF
v_call: TRBV27; clone_size: NA; j_call: TRBJ1-6; d_call: NA; cdr3_nt: TGTGCCAGCAGTTTCTTCAATTCACCCCTCCACTTT; cdr3_aa: CASSFFNSPLHF
v_call: TRBV19; clone_size: NA; j_call: TRBJ1-6; d_call: NA; cdr3_nt: TGTGCCAGTACCTCCGGGAGCAGGGTATATAATTCACCCCTCCACTTT; cdr3_aa: CASTSGSRVYNSPLHF